The next 27 T cell receptor beta chains were all read from a single sample in a study of shared clonotypes between healthy human individuals. Assay: immunoSEQ multiplex PCR; the TCRdb copy retains only in-frame clones and omits some. The sample includes 600,000 or so clones, roughly 95% of them seen just once. Naive CD8 isolation took CD45RO-negative cells positively selected for CCR7 and excluded terminally differentiated effector memory CD45RA+ cells. The material sequenced was naive CD8+ T cells sorted from blood. Receptors originate from a woman under 40 in good health.

The J gene is TRBJ2-7, the V gene TRBV2; TRBD2 is a possible D gene (6 bases). V lost 3 bases to trimming and J lost 6 bases, with 9 bases between them. The CDR3 extends over 12 amino acids. Germline lookup yields CDR1 SNHLY and CDR2 FYNNEI. The CDR3 DNA follows: TGTGCCAGCAGTGAGGCGGGGCTCGAGCAGTACTTC. Protein: CASSEAGLEQYF.

This chain joins TRBV4-1 and TRBJ2-7, with D uncertain. V dropped 0 bases and J dropped 0 bases, with 9 bases sitting between them. Germline V CDR1 and CDR2: MGHRA, YSYEKL. The CDR3 has 15 amino acids. As DNA, the CDR3 is TGCGCCAGCAGCCAAGATCCGGGCAGCTCCTACGAGCAGTACTTC. This codes for CASSQDPGSSYEQYF.

The rearrangement joins TRBV7-9 to TRBJ2-1; perhaps D is TRBD1 or TRBD2 (5 bases each). V gave up 5 bases and J gave up 2 bases, with 13 bases separating them. This CDR3 has 15 residues. CDR1 is SEHNR, CDR2 FQNEAQ, per germline (reference sequence). The CDR3 DNA reads TGTGCCAGCAGCCCCCTGGGACCCACCTACAATGAGCAGTTCTTC. Translation gives CASSPLGPTYNEQFF. The whole variable domain, filled in from reference TRBV7-9 and TRBJ2-1, reads DTGVSQNPRHKITKRGQNVTFRCDPISEHNRLYWYRQTLGQGPEFLTYFQNEAQLEKSRLLSDRFSAERPKGSFSTLEIQRTEQGDSAMYLCASSPLGPTYNEQFFGPGTRLTVL.

This chain joins TRBV28 and TRBJ2-3; possible D gene TRBD2, 6 bases. The V end was cut by 5 bases, the J end by 1 base, with 13 bases between. CDR1 MDHEN and CDR2 SYDVKM come from the germline V gene. The CDR3 is 15 amino acids. The DNA for the CDR3 is TGTGCCAGCAGTCATTGGGACTTACGCACAGATACGCAGTATTTT. The encoded protein is CASSHWDLRTDTQYF.

The J gene is TRBJ1-2, the V gene TRBV11-2; D perhaps matches TRBD1 (6 bases). The CDR3 runs to 13 residues. CDR1 SGHAT and CDR2 FQNNGV come from the germline V gene. V was cut by 0 bases and J by 8 bases, with 10 bases left in between. The CDR3 is CASSLDLTGGYTF. The CDR3 DNA reads as TGTGCCAGCAGCTTAGACTTGACAGGAGGCTACACCTTC. Full variable domain (missing parts from reference TRBV11-2 and TRBJ1-2): EAGVAQSPRYKIIEKRQSVAFWCNPISGHATLYWYQQILGQGPKLLIQFQNNGVVDDSQLPKDRFSAERLKGVDSTLKIQPAKLEDSAVYLCASSLDLTGGYTFGSGTRLTVV.

This clone turned up a few times. The chain couples TRBV7-9 to TRBJ1-4; D is possibly TRBD1 (5 bases). V was shortened by 6 bases and J by 14 bases, with 13 bases between the two germline ends. The CDR3 runs to 11 residues. Germline V CDR1 and CDR2: SEHNR, FQNEAQ (reference sequence). The CDR3 protein is CASSSSAGLFF. Here the CDR3 DNA reads TGTGCCAGCAGTTCGTCAGCAGGGCTGTTTTTT.

The chain combines TRBV28 with TRBJ2-7; 9 bases agree with TRBD1. V shed 6 bases and J 5 bases; nucleotides not matched to a gene: 8. CDR3 size: 14 residues. CDR1 and CDR2 (germline): MDHEN, SYDVKM. Here the CDR3 DNA reads TGTGCCAGCAGCTCGCGGGACAGGGATCACGAGCAGTACTTC. Its translation: CASSSRDRDHEQYF.

V is TRBV5-6 and J is TRBJ2-1, with D tentatively TRBD1 (6 bases). Germline assignment: CDR1 SGHDT and CDR2 YYEEEE. The CDR3 runs to 15 residues. Trimming pared 0 bases from V and 0 bases from J, leaving 7 bases between. This chain's CDR3 is CASSLGDTSYNEQFF. CDR3 in DNA: TGTGCCAGCAGCTTGGGGGACACCTCCTACAATGAGCAGTTCTTC.

This sequence joins TRBV9 and TRBJ2-5; 7 bases match TRBD2. This CDR3 contains 14 residues. V lost 4 bases and J lost 5; bases outside the gene matches: 8. The germline CDR1 and CDR2 sequences are SGDLS and YYNGEE. CDR3 sequence (DNA): TGTGCCAGCAGCCCAGGACTAGGGAGGGAGACCCAGTACTTC. Amino acids: CASSPGLGRETQYF.

V usage is TRBV11-2 and J usage is TRBJ2-7; D is possibly TRBD1 or TRBD2 (5 bases each). The V gene lost 2 bases and the J gene lost 2 bases, with 10 bases spanning the gap. Per germline, CDR1 SGHAT and CDR2 FQNNGV. The CDR3 is 14 residues long. DNA of the CDR3: TGTGCCAGCAGCTTAATGGGACCGGCCTACGAGCAGTACTTC. Its protein product is CASSLMGPAYEQYF.

The V call is TRBV7-2, the J call TRBJ2-1, with D perhaps matching TRBD2 (6 bases). Germline assignment: CDR1 SGHTA and CDR2 FQGNSA. V gave up 0 bases and J gave up 3 bases, with 9 bases separating them. The CDR3 is 15 amino acids. The CDR3 DNA sequence: TGTGCCAGCAGCTTAGCTAGCGGAGTCTACAATGAGCAGTTCTTC. Amino acids: CASSLASGVYNEQFF.

This clone has just one count. Other DNA sequences from this sample encode an identical CDR3 as well. The chain uses TRBV27 and TRBJ2-7; no clear D gene. CDR1 is MNHEY, CDR2 SMNVEV, per germline (reference sequence). The CDR3 has 12 amino acids. The ends were cut back, 4 bases at V and 4 bases at J, with 8 bases in the middle. The CDR3 loop reads CASSSPPYEQYF. In nucleotides, the CDR3 is TGTGCCAGCAGTTCCCCCCCATACGAGCAGTACTTC.

The chain carries TRBV9 and TRBJ2-5; no reliable D call. The assigned J gene may be wrong: the sequence end matches TRBJ2-7 better. Per the germline V gene, CDR1 is SGDLS and CDR2 is YYNGEE. The CDR3 runs 16 residues. Here the CDR3 reads CASSAHDSDLTYEQYF. The CDR3 DNA is TGTGCCAGCAGCGCACATGACTCCGACTTAACCTACGAGCAGTACTTC.

This chain connects TRBV4-2 to TRBJ2-7, with D possibly TRBD2 on 5 matching bases. The CDR3 is made up of 13 amino acids. V lost 3 bases to trimming and J lost 3 bases, with 9 bases between them. Germline V lookup: CDR1 LGHNA, CDR2 YNFKEQ. CDR3 in amino acids: CASSHYRDYEQYF. The CDR3, as DNA: TGTGCCAGCAGCCATTACCGGGACTACGAGCAGTACTTC.

The chain has TRBV28 and TRBJ1-2, with 8 bases that match TRBD1. Germline V CDR1 and CDR2: MDHEN, SYDVKM. Trimming removed 5 bases from V and 8 bases from J; junction bases left unmatched: 13. The CDR3 covers 15 residues. The CDR3 sequence: CASSPSGQGREGYTF. For the CDR3, the DNA is TGTGCCAGCAGTCCCTCCGGACAGGGCAGGGAGGGCTACACCTTC.

The gene calls are TRBV2 and TRBJ2-7; TRBD1 matches at 8 bases. Germline V gene sequence: CDR1 SNHLY, CDR2 FYNNEI. CDR3 length equals 17 residues. V shed 4 bases, J shed 5 bases, and the junction held 16 bases outside the gene matches. Written as DNA, the CDR3 is TGTGCCAGCAGTGGGGTTCCAGGCGGACAGGGATGGCACGAGCAGTACTTC. This codes for CASSGVPGGQGWHEQYF. Full variable domain (remainder filled in from reference TRBV2 and TRBJ2-7): EPEVTQTPSHQVTQMGQEVILRCVPISNHLYFYWYRQILGQKVEFLVSFYNNEISEKSEIFDDQFSVERPDGSNFTLKIRSTKLEDSAMYFCASSGVPGGQGWHEQYFGPGTRLTVT.

The chain is built from TRBV29-1 and TRBJ1-1, with TRBD1 identical over 9 bases. J gave up 1 base and V 6 bases, and 6 bases lay outside the gene matches. The germline CDR1 and CDR2 sequences are SQVTM and ANQGSEA. This CDR3 is 14 amino acids long. The CDR3 nucleotides read TGCAGCGTCGGGGGACAGGGTGCGAACACTGAAGCTTTCTTT. Amino acid sequence: CSVGGQGANTEAFF.

V usage is TRBV5-6 and J usage is TRBJ1-2, with D possibly matching TRBD1 (5 bases). Trimming pared 3 bases from V and 8 bases from J, leaving 20 bases between. Germline V CDR1 and CDR2: SGHDT, YYEEEE. This CDR3 comprises 15 residues. The CDR3 DNA sequence: TGTGCCAGCAGCTCAAGGGACGGGAACATCGGGGGCTACACCTTC. Translating it yields CASSSRDGNIGGYTF. Together with reference TRBV5-6 and TRBJ1-2, the CDR3 gives the full variable domain: DAGVTQSPTHLIKTRGQQVTLRCSPKSGHDTVSWYQQALGQGPQFIFQYYEEEERQRGNFPDRFSGHQFPNYSSELNVNALLLGDSALYLCASSSRDGNIGGYTFGSGTRLTVV.

V and J are TRBV9 and TRBJ1-3, with D tentatively TRBD1 (6 bases). Germline CDR1 reads SGDLS; CDR2 reads YYNGEE. Trimming removed 4 bases at V and 0 bases at J, with 11 bases between. The CDR3 spans 15 residues. CDR3 sequence reads: CASSLTGFSGNTIYF. CDR3 nucleotides: TGTGCCAGCAGCCTTACAGGGTTCTCTGGAAACACCATATATTTT.

For the CDR3, the DNA is TGTGCCGCCGGCGGCCAGAACAATCAGCCCCAGCATTTT. Amino acid sequence: CAAGGQNNQPQHF. This chain uses TRBV25-1 with TRBJ1-5; D not certain. CDR3 length: 13 residues. CDR1 is MGHDK and CDR2 is SYGVNS in the germline V gene. Between the trimmed V and J ends, which lost 11 bases and 3 bases, there was a span of 14 bases.

V gene TRBV4-2 combines with J gene TRBJ2-7; D possibly corresponds to TRBD2 (5 bases). The CDR3 is 16 residues long. V was clipped by 3 bases and J by 6 bases, with 21 bases between them. Germline V gene lookup returns CDR1 LGHNA and CDR2 YNFKEQ. CDR3 protein: CASSQFAEGTLGEQYF. The CDR3 DNA reads as TGTGCCAGCAGCCAGTTTGCCGAGGGTACATTGGGCGAGCAGTACTTC.

V usage is TRBV6-5 and J usage is TRBJ2-1; tentatively, D is TRBD2 (5 bases). The CDR3 contains 12 residues. Germline-derived CDR1 and CDR2 are MNHEY and SVGAGI. The germline V and J ends were trimmed by 4 bases and 6 bases, with 7 bases remaining between them. This chain's CDR3 is CASSSSGNEQFF. CDR3 nucleotide sequence: TGTGCCAGCAGTTCCAGCGGCAATGAGCAGTTCTTC.

CDR3 nucleotide sequence: TGTGCCAGCAGTTTAACTGGGGCTAGCGGGAGGGCTCCAGATACGCAGTATTTT. Translating it yields CASSLTGASGRAPDTQYF. The chain is built from TRBV27 and TRBJ2-3, with 12 bases matching TRBD2. V lost 2 bases and J lost 4; bases outside the gene matches: 10. The CDR3 has 18 amino acids. From germline, CDR1 is MNHEY and CDR2 SMNVEV (reference sequence).

V and J are TRBV6-6 and TRBJ2-2; a weak D match, TRBD2 (6 bases). The ends were cut back, 8 bases at V and 5 bases at J, with 21 bases in the middle. Germline lookup yields CDR1 MNHNY and CDR2 SVGAGI (reference sequence). The CDR3 has 16 residues. The CDR3 DNA reads as TGTGCCAGCTCGCAAGACCGGGGGAGACGAACCGGGGAGCTGTTTTTT. Encoded protein: CASSQDRGRRTGELFF.

In regard to this clone: A junction end diverges from the germline sequence, so it may reflect a read error. The chain employs TRBV6-1 and TRBJ2-7, with TRBD2 as a possible D gene (6 bases). The CDR3 has 18 residues. Germline loops: CDR1 MNHNS, CDR2 SASEGT. The CDR3, as DNA: TGTGCCAGCAGTGAAGCCGGGACTCTCAAACTAGGGTTATACGAGCAGTATTTC. Translating gives CASSEAGTLKLGLYEQYF.

The chain is built from TRBV27 and TRBJ2-7; 9 bases agree with TRBD2. Germline-derived CDR1 and CDR2 are MNHEY and SMNVEV (reference sequence). The CDR3 sequence is 14 residues long. The V segment lost 3 bases and the J segment 5 bases; nucleotides outside the gene matches: 5. Here the CDR3 reads CASSFSGRLDEQYF. Here the CDR3 DNA reads TGTGCCAGCAGTTTCAGCGGGAGGCTCGACGAGCAGTACTTC.

This rearrangement joins TRBV6-5 to TRBJ2-7; possible D gene TRBD1, 6 bases. Germline V CDR1 and CDR2: MNHEY, SVGAGI. This CDR3 contains 16 residues. V was shortened by 0 bases and J by 2 bases, with 14 bases between the two germline ends. The CDR3 DNA follows: TGTGCCAGCAGTTACTCCCTAGGGGGACGGACCTACGAGCAGTACTTC. Translated: CASSYSLGGRTYEQYF.